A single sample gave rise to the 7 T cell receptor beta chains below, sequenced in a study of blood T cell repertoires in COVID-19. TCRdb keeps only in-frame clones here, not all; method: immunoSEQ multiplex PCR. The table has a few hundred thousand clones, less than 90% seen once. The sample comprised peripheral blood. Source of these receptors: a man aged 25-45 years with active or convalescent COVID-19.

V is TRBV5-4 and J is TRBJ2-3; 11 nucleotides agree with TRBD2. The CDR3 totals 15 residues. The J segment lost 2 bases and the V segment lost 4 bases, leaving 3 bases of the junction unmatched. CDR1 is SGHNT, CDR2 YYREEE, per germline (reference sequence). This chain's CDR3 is CASSHSGGATDTQYF. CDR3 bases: TGTGCCAGCAGCCATAGCGGGGGGGCCACAGATACGCAGTATTTT.

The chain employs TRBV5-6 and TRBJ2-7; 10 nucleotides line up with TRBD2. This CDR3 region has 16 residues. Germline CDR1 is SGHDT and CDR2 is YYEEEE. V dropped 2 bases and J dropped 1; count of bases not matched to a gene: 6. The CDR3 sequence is CASSLLLAGRSYEQYF. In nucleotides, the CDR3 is TGTGCCAGCAGCTTATTACTAGCGGGGAGATCCTACGAGCAGTACTTC.

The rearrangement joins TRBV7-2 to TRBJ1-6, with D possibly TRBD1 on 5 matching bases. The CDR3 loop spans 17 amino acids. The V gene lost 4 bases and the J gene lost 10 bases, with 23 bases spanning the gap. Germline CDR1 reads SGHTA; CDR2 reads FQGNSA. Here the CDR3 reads CASSSRTSFQGASPLHF. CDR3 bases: TGTGCCAGCAGCTCCAGAACCTCATTCCAAGGGGCCTCACCCCTCCACTTT.

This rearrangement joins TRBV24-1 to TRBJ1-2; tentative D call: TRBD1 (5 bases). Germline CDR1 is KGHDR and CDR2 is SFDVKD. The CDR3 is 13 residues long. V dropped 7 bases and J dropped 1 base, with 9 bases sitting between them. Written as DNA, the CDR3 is TGTGCCACCAGCCAGGGTTTTAACTATGGCTACACCTTC. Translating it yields CATSQGFNYGYTF.

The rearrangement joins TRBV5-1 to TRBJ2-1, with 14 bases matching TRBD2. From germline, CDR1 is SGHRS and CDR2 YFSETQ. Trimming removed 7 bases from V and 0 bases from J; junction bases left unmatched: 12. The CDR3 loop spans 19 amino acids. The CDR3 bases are TGCGCCAGCGGGGCGACGGGACTAGCGGGGGTAAGCTCCTACAATGAGCAGTTCTTC. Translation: CASGATGLAGVSSYNEQFF.

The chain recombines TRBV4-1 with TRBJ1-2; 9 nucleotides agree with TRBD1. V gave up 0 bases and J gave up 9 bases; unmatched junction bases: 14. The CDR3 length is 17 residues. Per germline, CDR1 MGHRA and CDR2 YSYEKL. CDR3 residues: CASSQEYSPGTGRRYTF. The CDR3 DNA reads TGCGCCAGCAGCCAAGAATACTCCCCCGGGACAGGGAGGCGCTACACCTTC.

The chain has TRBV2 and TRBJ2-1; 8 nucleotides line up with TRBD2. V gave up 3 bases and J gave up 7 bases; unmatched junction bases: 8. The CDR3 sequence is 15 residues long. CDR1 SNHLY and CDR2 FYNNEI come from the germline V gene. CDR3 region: CASSEVGGAGNEQFF. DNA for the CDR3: TGTGCCAGCAGTGAGGTCGGGGGGGCCGGGAATGAGCAGTTCTTC.